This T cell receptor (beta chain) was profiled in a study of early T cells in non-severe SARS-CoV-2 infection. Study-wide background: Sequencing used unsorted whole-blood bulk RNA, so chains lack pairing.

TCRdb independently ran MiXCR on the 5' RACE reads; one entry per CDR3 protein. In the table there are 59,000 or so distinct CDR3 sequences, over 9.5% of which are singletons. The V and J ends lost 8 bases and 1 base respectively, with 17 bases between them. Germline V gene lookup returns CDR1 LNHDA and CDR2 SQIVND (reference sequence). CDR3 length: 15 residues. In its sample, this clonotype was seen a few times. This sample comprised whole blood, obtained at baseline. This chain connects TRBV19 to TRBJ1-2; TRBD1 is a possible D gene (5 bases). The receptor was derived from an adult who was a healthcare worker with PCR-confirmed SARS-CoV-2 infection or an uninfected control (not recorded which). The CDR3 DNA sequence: TGTGCCAGTTCGCCGGGACGGAATATTAACTATGGCTACACCTTC. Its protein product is CASSPGRNINYGYTF.